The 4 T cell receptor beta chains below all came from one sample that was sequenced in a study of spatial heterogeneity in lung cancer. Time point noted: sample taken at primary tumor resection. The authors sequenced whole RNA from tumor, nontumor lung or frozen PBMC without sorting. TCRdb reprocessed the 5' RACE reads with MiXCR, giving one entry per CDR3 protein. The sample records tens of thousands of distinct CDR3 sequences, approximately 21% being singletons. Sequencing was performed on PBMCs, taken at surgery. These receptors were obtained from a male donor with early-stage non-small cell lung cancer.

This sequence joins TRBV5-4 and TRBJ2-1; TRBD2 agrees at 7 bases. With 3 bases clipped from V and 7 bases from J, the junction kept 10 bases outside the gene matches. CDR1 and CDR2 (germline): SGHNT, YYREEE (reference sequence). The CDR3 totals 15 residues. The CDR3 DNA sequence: TGTGCCAGCAGCTATGGACTAGTGGGACGAAATGAGCAGTTCTTC. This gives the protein CASSYGLVGRNEQFF.

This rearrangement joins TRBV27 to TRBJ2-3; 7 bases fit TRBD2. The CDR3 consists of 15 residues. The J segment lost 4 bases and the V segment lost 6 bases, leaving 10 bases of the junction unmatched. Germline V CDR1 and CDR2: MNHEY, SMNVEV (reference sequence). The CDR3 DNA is TGTGCCAGCAGCGATCCCCCGGGAGGCTCAGATACGCAGTATTTT. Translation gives CASSDPPGGSDTQYF.

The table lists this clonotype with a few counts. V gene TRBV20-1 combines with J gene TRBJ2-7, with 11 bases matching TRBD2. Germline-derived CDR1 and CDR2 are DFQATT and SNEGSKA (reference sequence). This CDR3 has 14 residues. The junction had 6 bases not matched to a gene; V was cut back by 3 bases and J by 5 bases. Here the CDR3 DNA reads TGCAGTGCTAGCGGGACTAGCGGCTGGGACGAGCAGTACTTC. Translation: CSASGTSGWDEQYF.

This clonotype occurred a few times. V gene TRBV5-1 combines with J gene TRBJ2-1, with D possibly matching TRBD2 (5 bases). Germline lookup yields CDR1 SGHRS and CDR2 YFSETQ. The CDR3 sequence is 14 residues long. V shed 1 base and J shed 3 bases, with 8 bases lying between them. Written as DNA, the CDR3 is TGCGCCAGCAGCTTGCGGGGTAACTACAATGAGCAGTTCTTC. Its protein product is CASSLRGNYNEQFF.